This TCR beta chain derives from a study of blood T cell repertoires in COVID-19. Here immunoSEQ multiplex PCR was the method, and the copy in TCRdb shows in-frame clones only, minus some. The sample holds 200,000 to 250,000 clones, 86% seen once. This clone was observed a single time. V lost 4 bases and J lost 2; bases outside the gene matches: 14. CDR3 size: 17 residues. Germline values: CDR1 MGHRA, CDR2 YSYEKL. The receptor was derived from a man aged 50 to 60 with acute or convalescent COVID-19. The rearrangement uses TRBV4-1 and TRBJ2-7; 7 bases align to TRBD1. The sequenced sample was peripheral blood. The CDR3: CASSRGPRTGSTYEQYF. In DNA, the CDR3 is TGCGCCAGCAGCCGAGGACCCCGGACAGGAAGTACCTACGAGCAGTACTTC.